This T cell receptor beta chain comes out of a study of blood T cell repertoires in COVID-19 (TCRdb year 2020). Regarding the study in general: The collaborator samples originated in the United States, Italy and Spain and spanned the acute and convalescent phases of COVID-19. The material from the prospective study consisted of cDNA or gDNA derived from T cells, B-cell-depleted T cells, or PBMCs. Subjects who had been exposed to COVID-19, were actively infected with it, or had recovered from it provided the deeply sampled blood TCRbeta repertoires that made up the dataset. The repertoires were released in a freely available public database meant as a resource for research on the immune response to SARS-CoV-2. Samples came from the ongoing ImmuneRACE study (first 160 participants) plus 1,254 subjects from 6 global collaborators. A de-identified subject ID, COVID-19 status, age in years and sex were almost always included in the sample metadata. HLA class I and class II types, where available, came from metadata supplied by the sample provider rather than from assay-based typing. The investigation overall reported the following: Clinical and demographic metadata were provided uncurated, with the amount varying by source and participant.

In the prospective study, participants were about 18 to 95 years old, resided in about two dozen geographic areas of the United States, and were enrolled through a virtual design. In the prospective study, participants were assigned to cohorts based on the clinical history participants reported in a screening survey and a study questionnaire. Recovered participants in ImmuneRACE Cohort 3 were defined as having two consecutive negative NP/OP PCR tests, clearance from a healthcare professional, or resolution of symptoms. Each participant in the prospective study had whole blood, serum and a nasopharyngeal or oropharyngeal swab collected by mobile phlebotomists. Additional blood draws and questionnaires over an approximately two-month period could optionally be provided by prospective study participants. Blood samples from the prospective study were shipped frozen or at room temperature prior to DNA extraction.

Trimming removed 4 bases from V and 4 bases from J; the gene matches leave 9 bases unexplained. In the germline V gene, CDR1 corresponds to MDHEN and CDR2 to SYDVKM. From its cysteine to its phenylalanine, the CDR3 spans 16 amino acids. The kept DNA is CDR3 alone, 48 bases in frame from the first base. Regarding this clone: Its cognate antigen has yet to be identified. Per-base qualities were not stored, and no clone one base away is much larger.

The immunoSEQ Assay, a bias-controlled multiplex PCR, was used to amplify TCRbeta CDR3 regions from genomic DNA. As for the original processing: The number of nucleated cells in each sample was estimated from the amplification of reference gene primers within the assay. Sequence reads were collapsed and filtered to measure the absolute abundance of every unique TCRbeta CDR3 rearrangement. For each sample, productive Simpson clonality was calculated as the square root of Simpson's diversity index over productive rearrangements. TCRdb took this table from immuneACCESS and kept in-frame rearrangements with V and J called. Such tables lack part of the clones; where checked against another copy, unresolved V genes explain under half of the gap, and the rest is unexplained. V, J and clone size are taken as reported in that table, and D and trimming were inferred from the DNA itself. The sample table holds roughly 240,000 clones, of which more than 70% were seen once. Of the sample, roughly 2% is held by the ten largest clones.

Specimen: PBMCs or T cells enriched from blood (not recorded which). Recombination connected TRBV28 to TRBJ1-3, and 8 bases in between align with TRBD1. This sequence was found in a woman in her 50s who had recovered from COVID-19. The CDR3 reads as follows: CASSSGGTGVGNTIYF. The DNA reads TGTGCCAGCAGTTCCGGCGGGACAGGTGTCGGAAACACCATATATTTT.